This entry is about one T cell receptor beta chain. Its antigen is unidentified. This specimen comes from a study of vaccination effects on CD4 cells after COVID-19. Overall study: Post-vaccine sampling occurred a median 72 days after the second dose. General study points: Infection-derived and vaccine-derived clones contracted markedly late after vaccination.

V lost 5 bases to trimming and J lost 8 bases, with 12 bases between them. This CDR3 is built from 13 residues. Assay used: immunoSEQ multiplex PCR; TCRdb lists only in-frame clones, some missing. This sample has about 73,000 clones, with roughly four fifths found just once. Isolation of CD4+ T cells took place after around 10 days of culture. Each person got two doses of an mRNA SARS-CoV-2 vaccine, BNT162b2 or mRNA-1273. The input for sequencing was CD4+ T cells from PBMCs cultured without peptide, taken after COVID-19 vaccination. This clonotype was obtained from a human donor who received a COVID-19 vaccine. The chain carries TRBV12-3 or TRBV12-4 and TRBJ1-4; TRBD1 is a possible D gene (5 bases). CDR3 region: CASSQGVVEKLFF. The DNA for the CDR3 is TGTGCCAGCAGTCAGGGCGTGGTGGAAAAACTGTTTTTT.